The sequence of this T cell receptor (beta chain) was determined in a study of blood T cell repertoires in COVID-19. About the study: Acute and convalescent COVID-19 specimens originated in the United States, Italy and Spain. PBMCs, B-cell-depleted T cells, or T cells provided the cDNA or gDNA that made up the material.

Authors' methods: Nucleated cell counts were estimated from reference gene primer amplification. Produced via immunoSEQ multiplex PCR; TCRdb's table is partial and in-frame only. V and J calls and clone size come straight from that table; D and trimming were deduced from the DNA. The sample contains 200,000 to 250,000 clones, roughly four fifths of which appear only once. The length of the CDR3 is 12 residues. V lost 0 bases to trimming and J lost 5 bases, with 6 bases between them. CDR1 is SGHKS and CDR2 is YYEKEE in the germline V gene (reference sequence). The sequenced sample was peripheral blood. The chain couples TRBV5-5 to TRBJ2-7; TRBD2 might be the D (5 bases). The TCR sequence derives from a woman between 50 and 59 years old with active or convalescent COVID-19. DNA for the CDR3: TGTGCCAGCAGCTTGGAGAGGGACGAGCAGTACTTC. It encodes CASSLERDEQYF.